The 26 T cell receptor beta chains listed next were all sequenced from one sample in a study of blood T cell repertoires in COVID-19. The protocol was immunoSEQ multiplex PCR, while the TCRdb copy is restricted to in-frame clones and leaves out a portion. The repertoire includes over 100,000 clones, approximately 88% of them detected once, and around 0.77% sits in the top ten. Sequencing was carried out using peripheral blood. Receptors originate from a woman in her 70s with acute or convalescent COVID-19.

The CDR3: CASSDGFSGNQPQHF. CDR3 DNA: TGTGCCAGCAGTGACGGGTTCTCGGGCAATCAGCCCCAGCATTTT. The V call is TRBV25-1, the J call TRBJ1-5; no definite D call. This CDR3 is built from 15 residues. The germline V and J ends were trimmed by 3 bases and 2 bases, with 11 bases remaining between them. Germline values: CDR1 MGHDK, CDR2 SYGVNS.

This rearrangement joins TRBV18 to TRBJ1-5; the match to TRBD1 covers 7 bases. The CDR3 spans 17 residues. Germline lookup yields CDR1 KGHSH and CDR2 LQKENI. Germline trimming cut 6 bases from V and 3 bases from J; bases unmatched to any gene: 14. The CDR3 region is CASSQNRAGGSNQPQHF. In DNA form, the CDR3 reads TGTGCCAGCTCCCAGAACCGCGCAGGGGGATCCAATCAGCCCCAGCATTTT.

This sequence joins TRBV9 and TRBJ2-3, with 10 bases fitting TRBD2. Per the germline V gene, CDR1 is SGDLS and CDR2 is YYNGEE. The V and J ends lost 0 bases and 1 base, in that order; junction bases with no gene match: 2. CDR3 size: 16 residues. The CDR3 nucleotides are TGTGCCAGCAGCGTAGGACTAGCGGGCGGCACAGATACGCAGTATTTT. Translating gives CASSVGLAGGTDTQYF.

CDR3 coding DNA: TGCAGCGACAGGCTGGGGGAGACCCAGTACTTC. Protein product: CSDRLGETQYF. V is TRBV29-1 and J is TRBJ2-5; tentatively, D is TRBD1 (5 bases). The CDR3 runs to 11 residues. The germline CDR1 and CDR2 sequences are SQVTM and ANQGSEA. The ends were cut back, 7 bases at V and 5 bases at J, with 11 bases in the middle.

The J gene is TRBJ1-1, the V gene TRBV5-8; D possibly corresponds to TRBD1 (5 bases). Trimming removed 1 base from V and 0 bases from J, with 19 bases in between. The CDR3 is 18 amino acids. Germline V CDR1 and CDR2: SGHTS, YDEGEE. CDR3 nucleotides: TGTGCCAGCAGCTTGCCACTAAGCGGGGGACTACTGAACACTGAAGCTTTCTTT. This codes for CASSLPLSGGLLNTEAFF.

The genes are TRBV5-6 and TRBJ1-6, with D perhaps TRBD1 (6 bases). V was pared by 4 bases and J by 8 bases, with 16 bases between. Germline V gene sequence: CDR1 SGHDT, CDR2 YYEEEE. This CDR3 is 15 amino acids long. The CDR3 nucleotides read TGTGCCAGCAGCCCGGCAGGGGCAGGGCATTCACCCCTCCACTTT. Its translation: CASSPAGAGHSPLHF.

CDR3 DNA sequence: TGTGCCAGCAGCTTGGGTGGAGGCGGAAATAACTATGGCTACACCTTC. This translates into CASSLGGGGNNYGYTF. This chain links TRBV5-8 with TRBJ1-2; D gene ambiguous. Trimming took off 0 bases at V and 1 base at J, with 13 bases between the two ends. The CDR3 has 16 residues. The germline gives CDR1 SGHTS, CDR2 YDEGEE.

This clone was observed a few times. The rearrangement joins TRBV11-2 to TRBJ2-7; perhaps TRBD1 as D (5 bases). V was shortened by 5 bases and J by 3 bases, with 8 bases between the two germline ends. CDR1 is SGHAT, CDR2 FQNNGV, per germline. CDR3 length: 12 residues. Here the CDR3 DNA reads TGTGCCAGCAGCACGGACAACTACGAGCAGTACTTC. This sequence encodes CASSTDNYEQYF.

The J gene is TRBJ2-7, the V gene TRBV7-2, with 8 bases fitting TRBD2. The CDR3 sequence is 15 residues long. With V trimmed by 7 bases and J by 0 bases, 8 bases remained unmatched. From germline, CDR1 is SGHTA and CDR2 FQGNSA. The CDR3 here is CASTFAGGLSYEQYF. CDR3 bases: TGTGCCAGCACCTTTGCGGGAGGCCTCTCCTACGAGCAGTACTTC.

This sequence joins TRBV7-8 and TRBJ2-1, with D possibly being TRBD2 (5 bases). Trimming pared 5 bases from V and 4 bases from J, leaving 15 bases between. This CDR3 is 15 amino acids long. Germline V CDR1 and CDR2: SGHVS, FQNEAQ. CDR3 protein: CASSREALVYNEQFF. The CDR3, as DNA: TGTGCCAGCAGCCGAGAGGCACTAGTGTACAATGAGCAGTTCTTC.

The genes are TRBV6-5 and TRBJ1-1; 8 bases map to TRBD1. V lost 5 bases and J lost 12; bases outside the gene matches: 11. The CDR3 has 13 residues. The germline V gene has CDR1 MNHEY and CDR2 SVGAGI. The CDR3 sequence is CASSITRDRMTFF. The CDR3 region has the DNA TGTGCCAGCAGTATTACCCGGGACAGGATGACTTTCTTT.

Regarding this clone: An end of the junction does not agree with germline; a read error may underlie this. The genes are TRBV19 and TRBJ2-5; D might be TRBD1 (6 bases). CDR3 length equals 12 residues. Germline lookup yields CDR1 LNHDA and CDR2 SQIVND (reference sequence). CDR3 nucleotide sequence: TGCGCCAGTAAGGGGGAGCAAGAGACCCAGTACTTC. Amino acids: CASKGEQETQYF.

This chain links TRBV25-1 with TRBJ1-2; possible D gene TRBD1, 6 bases. V shed 6 bases and J shed 2 bases, with 7 bases lying between them. The CDR3 totals 12 residues. Germline-derived CDR1 and CDR2 are MGHDK and SYGVNS. As DNA, the CDR3 is TGTGCCAGCAGCGGGACAAACTATGGCTACACCTTC. Residues: CASSGTNYGYTF.

The chain links TRBV19 to TRBJ1-1; unclear D gene. Germline CDR1 and CDR2: LNHDA and SQIVND (reference sequence). The CDR3 contains 13 residues. Deletions cut 6 bases from V and 5 bases from J, with 13 bases between. The CDR3 DNA sequence: TGTGCCAGTAGACTCCAAGACATAACTGAAGCTTTCTTT. This codes for CASRLQDITEAFF.

This chain uses TRBV9 with TRBJ1-6, with D maybe TRBD1 (5 bases). The CDR3 has 15 residues. Germline-derived CDR1 and CDR2 are SGDLS and YYNGEE. The germline V and J ends were trimmed by 2 bases and 7 bases, with 13 bases remaining between them. CDR3 DNA sequence: TGTGCCAGCAGCGTGAGAGGCGACAGCAATTCACCCCTCCACTTT. Protein product: CASSVRGDSNSPLHF.

The rearrangement links TRBV23-1 to TRBJ1-6; D call uncertain. TRBV23-1 is recorded as an ORF, its role being uncertain. The CDR3 is made up of 19 amino acids. Trimming cost V 4 bases and J 8 bases, with 27 bases left between them. The CDR3 protein is CASSPFPHRCRGMYSPLHF. CDR3 nucleotide sequence: TGCGCCAGCAGTCCCTTTCCCCACCGATGTCGCGGGATGTATTCACCCCTCCACTTT.

This chain links TRBV5-1 with TRBJ2-5, with D tentatively TRBD1 (5 bases). Trimming stripped 3 bases from V and 1 base from J, with 13 bases between. This CDR3 comprises 15 residues. Germline CDR1 reads SGHRS; CDR2 reads YFSETQ. The CDR3 nucleotides are TGCGCCAGCAGCTCAAATACAGGAATCCAAGAGACCCAGTACTTC. This gives the protein CASSSNTGIQETQYF.

The genes are TRBV2 and TRBJ2-7; the match to TRBD1 covers 9 bases. After removal of 6 bases from V and 3 bases from J, the junction contained 9 bases not matched to a gene. The germline CDR1 and CDR2 sequences are SNHLY and FYNNEI. CDR3 length equals 15 residues. In DNA, the CDR3 is TGTGCCAGCAGCCCGGACAGGGGTTCTCTCTACGAGCAGTACTTC. This sequence encodes CASSPDRGSLYEQYF.

V usage is TRBV28 and J usage is TRBJ1-2; D is possibly TRBD1 (5 bases). The CDR3 is made up of 13 amino acids. The V gene's germline CDR1 is MDHEN and CDR2 SYDVKM. V lost 4 bases to trimming and J lost 8 bases, with 14 bases between them. CDR3 region: CASSSLPQAGYTF. Here the CDR3 DNA reads TGTGCCAGCAGTTCCTTACCACAGGCAGGCTACACCTTC.

The chain couples TRBV2 to TRBJ2-3; D ambiguous. Trimming stripped 2 bases from V and 0 bases from J, with 9 bases between. Looked up from germline, CDR1 is SNHLY and CDR2 is FYNNEI. This CDR3 comprises 15 residues. The DNA of the CDR3 is TGTGCCAGCAGTGAAAATGGAGATAGCACAGATACGCAGTATTTT. This gives the protein CASSENGDSTDTQYF. Using reference TRBV2 and TRBJ2-3 for the parts outside the CDR3, the full variable domain is EPEVTQTPSHQVTQMGQEVILRCVPISNHLYFYWYRQILGQKVEFLVSFYNNEISEKSEIFDDQFSVERPDGSNFTLKIRSTKLEDSAMYFCASSENGDSTDTQYFGPGTRLTVL.

This clone has more than one count but fewer than ten. The chain joins TRBV7-2 to TRBJ1-2, with a possible D match to TRBD1 (6 bases). V lost 5 bases and J lost 3, with 13 bases in between. In germline, CDR1 is SGHTA, CDR2 FQGNSA. The CDR3 spans 14 residues. This CDR3 reads CASSAQQGHYGYTF. For the CDR3, the DNA is TGTGCCAGCAGCGCTCAACAGGGCCACTATGGCTACACCTTC.

This clone was counted once. The chain uses TRBV5-5 and TRBJ2-7, with 14 bases lining up with TRBD2. Germline trimming cut 0 bases from V and 6 bases from J; bases unmatched to any gene: 11. CDR3 length: 18 amino acids. The germline gives CDR1 SGHKS, CDR2 YYEKEE (reference sequence). CDR3 nucleotides: TGTGCCAGCAGCTTGGGACTAGCGGGAGGGCCCGCGTCGGGCGAGCAGTACTTC. This translates into CASSLGLAGGPASGEQYF. Filled out from reference TRBV5-5 and TRBJ2-7, the complete variable domain reads DAGVTQSPTHLIKTRGQQVTLRCSPISGHKSVSWYQQVLGQGPQFIFQYYEKEERGRGNFPDRFSARQFPNYSSELNVNALLLGDSALYLCASSLGLAGGPASGEQYFGPGTRLTVT.

The chain joins TRBV6-4 to TRBJ2-2, with 10 bases lining up with TRBD2. CDR1 and CDR2 from the germline V gene are MRHNA and SNTAGT. This CDR3 is 16 amino acids long. The V gene end was trimmed by 4 bases and the J gene end by 2 bases; junction bases not matched to a gene: 4. DNA of the CDR3: TGTGCCAGCAGTGTCCTAGCGGGAGTCAACACCGGGGAGCTGTTTTTT. Protein sequence: CASSVLAGVNTGELFF.

This sequence joins TRBV9 and TRBJ1-2; possible D gene TRBD1, 6 bases. The CDR3 runs to 14 residues. Trimming pared 0 bases from V and 8 bases from J, leaving 14 bases between. Per germline, CDR1 SGDLS and CDR2 YYNGEE. CDR3 in DNA: TGTGCCAGCAGCGTAGCTCAGGGGCCCTGGGGCTACACCTTC. It yields the protein CASSVAQGPWGYTF.

This chain links TRBV19 with TRBJ1-1; 8 bases map to TRBD1. Per the germline V gene, CDR1 is LNHDA and CDR2 is SQIVND (reference sequence). Trimming cost V 5 bases and J 6 bases; bases outside gene matches: 8. The CDR3 is 14 residues long. CDR3 nucleotide sequence: TGTGCCAGTAGTGCCCGGGACAGGAGGGCTGAAGCTTTCTTT. Protein product: CASSARDRRAEAFF.

The chain employs TRBV6-5 and TRBJ2-7; 8 nucleotides match TRBD1. CDR1 and CDR2 (germline): MNHEY, SVGAGI. With 2 bases clipped from V and 3 bases from J, the junction kept 3 bases outside the gene matches. There are 14 residues in the CDR3. This CDR3 is CASSYGGTGYEQYF. CDR3 DNA: TGTGCCAGCAGTTACGGAGGGACAGGCTACGAGCAGTACTTC.